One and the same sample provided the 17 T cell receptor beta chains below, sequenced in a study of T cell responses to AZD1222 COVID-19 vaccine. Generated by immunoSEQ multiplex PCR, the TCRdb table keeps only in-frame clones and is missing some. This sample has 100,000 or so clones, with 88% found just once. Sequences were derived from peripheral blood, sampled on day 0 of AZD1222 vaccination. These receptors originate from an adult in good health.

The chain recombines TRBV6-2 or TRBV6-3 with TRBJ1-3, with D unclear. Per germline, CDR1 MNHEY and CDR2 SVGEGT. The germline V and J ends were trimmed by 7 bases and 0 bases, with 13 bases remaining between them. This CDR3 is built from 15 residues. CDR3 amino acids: CASNPDAYSGNTIYF. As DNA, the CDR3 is TGTGCCAGCAACCCGGACGCTTACTCTGGAAACACCATATATTTT.

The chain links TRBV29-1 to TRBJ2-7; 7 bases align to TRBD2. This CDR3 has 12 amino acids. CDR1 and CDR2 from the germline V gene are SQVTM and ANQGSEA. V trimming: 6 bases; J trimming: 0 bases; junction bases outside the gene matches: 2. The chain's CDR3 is CSVTSDSYEQYF. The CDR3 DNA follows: TGCAGCGTAACTAGCGACTCCTACGAGCAGTACTTC.

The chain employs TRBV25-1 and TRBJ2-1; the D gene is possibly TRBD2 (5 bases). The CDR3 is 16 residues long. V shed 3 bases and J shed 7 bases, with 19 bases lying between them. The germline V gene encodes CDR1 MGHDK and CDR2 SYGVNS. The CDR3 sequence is CASSDPGWNQMNEQFF. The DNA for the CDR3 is TGTGCCAGCAGTGACCCGGGGTGGAACCAGATGAATGAGCAGTTCTTC.

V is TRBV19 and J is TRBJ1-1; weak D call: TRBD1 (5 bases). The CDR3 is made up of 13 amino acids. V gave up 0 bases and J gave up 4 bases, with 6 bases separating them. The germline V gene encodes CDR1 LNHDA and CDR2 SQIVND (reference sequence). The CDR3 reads CASSIERGTEAFF. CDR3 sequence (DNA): TGTGCCAGTAGTATAGAAAGGGGCACTGAAGCTTTCTTT. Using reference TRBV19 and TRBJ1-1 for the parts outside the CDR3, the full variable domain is DGGITQSPKYLFRKEGQNVTLSCEQNLNHDAMYWYRQDPGQGLRLIYYSQIVNDFQKGDIAEGYSVSREKKESFPLTVTSAQKNPTAFYLCASSIERGTEAFFGQGTRLTVV.

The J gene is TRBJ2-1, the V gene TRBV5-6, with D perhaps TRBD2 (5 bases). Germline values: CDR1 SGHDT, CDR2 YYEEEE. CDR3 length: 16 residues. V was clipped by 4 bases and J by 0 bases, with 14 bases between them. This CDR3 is CASSRWELGSYNEQFF. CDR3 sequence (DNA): TGTGCCAGCAGCCGATGGGAGTTGGGCTCCTACAATGAGCAGTTCTTC.

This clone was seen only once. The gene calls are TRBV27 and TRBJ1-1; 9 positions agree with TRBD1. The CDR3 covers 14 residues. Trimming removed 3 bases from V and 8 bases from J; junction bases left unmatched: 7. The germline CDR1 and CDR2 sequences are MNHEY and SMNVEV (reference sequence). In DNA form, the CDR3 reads TGTGCCAGCAGTTTCTCTCCCGGGACAGGGGAAGCTTTCTTT. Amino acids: CASSFSPGTGEAFF.

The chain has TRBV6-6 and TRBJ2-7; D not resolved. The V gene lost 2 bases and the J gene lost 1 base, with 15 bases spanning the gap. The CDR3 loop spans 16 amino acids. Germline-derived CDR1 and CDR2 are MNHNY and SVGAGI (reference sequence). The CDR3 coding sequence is TGTGCCAGCAGTTACGAAATTCCAGGCCCGTCCTACGAGCAGTACTTC. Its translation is CASSYEIPGPSYEQYF.

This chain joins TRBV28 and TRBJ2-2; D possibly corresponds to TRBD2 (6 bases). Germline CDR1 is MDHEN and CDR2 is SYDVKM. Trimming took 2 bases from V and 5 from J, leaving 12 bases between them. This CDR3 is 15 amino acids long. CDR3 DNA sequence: TGTGCCAGCAGTTTAGGCGGGACCGAGACCGGGGAGCTGTTTTTT. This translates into CASSLGGTETGELFF.

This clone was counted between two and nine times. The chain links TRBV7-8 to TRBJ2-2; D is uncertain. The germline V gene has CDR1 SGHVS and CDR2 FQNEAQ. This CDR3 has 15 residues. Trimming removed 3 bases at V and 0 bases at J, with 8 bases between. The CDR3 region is CASSFNGANTGELFF. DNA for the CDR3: TGTGCCAGCAGCTTTAACGGAGCGAACACCGGGGAGCTGTTTTTT. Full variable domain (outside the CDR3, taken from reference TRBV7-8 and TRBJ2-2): GAGVSQSPRYKVAKRGQDVALRCDPISGHVSLFWYQQALGQGPEFLTYFQNEAQLDKSGLPSDRFFAERPEGSVSTLKIQRTQQEDSAVYLCASSFNGANTGELFFGEGSRLTVL.

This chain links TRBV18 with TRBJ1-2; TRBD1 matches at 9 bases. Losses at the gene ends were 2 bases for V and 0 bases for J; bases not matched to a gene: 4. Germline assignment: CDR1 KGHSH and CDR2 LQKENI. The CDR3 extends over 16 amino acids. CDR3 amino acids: CASSPNRGLANYGYTF. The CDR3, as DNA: TGTGCCAGCTCACCAAACAGGGGGCTTGCTAACTATGGCTACACCTTC.

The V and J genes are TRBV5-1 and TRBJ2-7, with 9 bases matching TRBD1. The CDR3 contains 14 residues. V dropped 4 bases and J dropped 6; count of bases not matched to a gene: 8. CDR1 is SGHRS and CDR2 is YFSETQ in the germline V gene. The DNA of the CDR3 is TGCGCCAGCAGCGGGGGACAGGGAGACGGCGAGCAGTACTTC. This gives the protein CASSGGQGDGEQYF.

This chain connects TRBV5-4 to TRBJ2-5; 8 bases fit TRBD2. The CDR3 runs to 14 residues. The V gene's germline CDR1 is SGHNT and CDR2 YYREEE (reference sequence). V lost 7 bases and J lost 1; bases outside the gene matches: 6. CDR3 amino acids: CASSGGGAQETQYF. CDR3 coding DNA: TGTGCCAGCTCGGGAGGGGGGGCCCAAGAGACCCAGTACTTC.

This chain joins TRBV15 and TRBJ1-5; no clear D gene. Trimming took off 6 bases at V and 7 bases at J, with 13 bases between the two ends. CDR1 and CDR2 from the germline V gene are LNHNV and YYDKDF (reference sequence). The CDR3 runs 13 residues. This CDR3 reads CATSDRYGQPQHF. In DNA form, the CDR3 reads TGTGCCACCAGTGATCGTTACGGCCAGCCCCAGCATTTT.

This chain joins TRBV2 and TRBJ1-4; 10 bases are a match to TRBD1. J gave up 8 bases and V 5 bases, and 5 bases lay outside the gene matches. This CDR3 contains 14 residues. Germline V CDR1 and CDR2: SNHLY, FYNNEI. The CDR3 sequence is CASSRQGAGEKLFF. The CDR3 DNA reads TGTGCCAGCAGTCGACAGGGGGCTGGAGAAAAACTGTTTTTT.

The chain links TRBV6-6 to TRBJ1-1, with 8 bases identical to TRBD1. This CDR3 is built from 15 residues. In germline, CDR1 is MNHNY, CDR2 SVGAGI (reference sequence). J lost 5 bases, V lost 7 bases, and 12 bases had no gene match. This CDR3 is CASTENGQGGTEAFF. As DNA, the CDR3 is TGTGCCAGCACCGAGAACGGACAGGGCGGGACTGAAGCTTTCTTT.

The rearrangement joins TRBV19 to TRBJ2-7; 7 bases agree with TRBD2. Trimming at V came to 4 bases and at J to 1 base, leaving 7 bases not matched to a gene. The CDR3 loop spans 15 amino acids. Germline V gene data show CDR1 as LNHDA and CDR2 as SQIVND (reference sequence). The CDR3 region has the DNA TGTGCCAGTAGTACTGCCACTAGCGATTCCTACGAGCAGTACTTC. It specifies CASSTATSDSYEQYF.

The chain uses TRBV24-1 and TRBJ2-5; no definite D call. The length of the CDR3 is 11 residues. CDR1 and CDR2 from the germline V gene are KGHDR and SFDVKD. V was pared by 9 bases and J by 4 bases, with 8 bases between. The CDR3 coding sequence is TGTGCCACCGCCACCTCAGAGACCCAGTACTTC. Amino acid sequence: CATATSETQYF.